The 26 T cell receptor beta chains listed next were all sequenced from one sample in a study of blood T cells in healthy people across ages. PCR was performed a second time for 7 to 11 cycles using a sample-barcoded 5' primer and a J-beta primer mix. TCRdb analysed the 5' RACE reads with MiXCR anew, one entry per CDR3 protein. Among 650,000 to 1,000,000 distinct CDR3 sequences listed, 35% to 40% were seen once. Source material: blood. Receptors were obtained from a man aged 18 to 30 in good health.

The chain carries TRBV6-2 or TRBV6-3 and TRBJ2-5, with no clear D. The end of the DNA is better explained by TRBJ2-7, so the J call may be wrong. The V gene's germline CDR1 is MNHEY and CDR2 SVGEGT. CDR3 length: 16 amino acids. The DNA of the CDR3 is TGTGCCAGCAGTTACGTCCCAGGAAAGGAAAGTTACGAGCAGTACTTC. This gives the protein CASSYVPGKESYEQYF.

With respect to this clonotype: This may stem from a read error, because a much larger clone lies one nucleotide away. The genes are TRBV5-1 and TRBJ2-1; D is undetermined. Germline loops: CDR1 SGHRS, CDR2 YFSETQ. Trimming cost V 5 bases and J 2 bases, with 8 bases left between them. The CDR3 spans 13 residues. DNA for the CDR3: TGCGCCAGCAGAATTGAGCCCTACAATGAGCAGTTCTTC. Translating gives CASRIEPYNEQFF.

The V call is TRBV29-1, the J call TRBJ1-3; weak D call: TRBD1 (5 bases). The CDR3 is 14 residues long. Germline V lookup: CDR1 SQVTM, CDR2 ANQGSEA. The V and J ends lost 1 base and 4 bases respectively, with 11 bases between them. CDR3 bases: TGCAGCGTTGAAGGGGCAGGGACGGGAAACACCATATATTTT. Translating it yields CSVEGAGTGNTIYF.

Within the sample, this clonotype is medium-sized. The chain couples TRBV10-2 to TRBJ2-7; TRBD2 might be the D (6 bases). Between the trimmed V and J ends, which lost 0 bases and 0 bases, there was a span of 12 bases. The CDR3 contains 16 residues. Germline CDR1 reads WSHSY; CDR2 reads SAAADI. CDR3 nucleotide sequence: TGCGCCAGCAGTGAGTCGGCGGGGACTGGCTCCTACGAGCAGTACTTC. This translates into CASSESAGTGSYEQYF.

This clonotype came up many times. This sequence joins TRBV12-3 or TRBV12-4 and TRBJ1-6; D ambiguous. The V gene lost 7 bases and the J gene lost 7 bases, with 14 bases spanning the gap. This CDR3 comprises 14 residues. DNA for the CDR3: TGTGCCAGCAAAACGACGGGTCAAAATTCACCCCTCCACTTT. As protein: CASKTTGQNSPLHF.

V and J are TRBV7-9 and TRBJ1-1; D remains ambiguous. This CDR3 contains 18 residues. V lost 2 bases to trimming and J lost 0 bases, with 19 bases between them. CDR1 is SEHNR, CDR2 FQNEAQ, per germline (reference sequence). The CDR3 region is CASSLISGDYLMNTEAFF. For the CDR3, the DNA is TGTGCCAGCAGCTTAATCTCCGGTGACTACCTGATGAACACTGAAGCTTTCTTT.

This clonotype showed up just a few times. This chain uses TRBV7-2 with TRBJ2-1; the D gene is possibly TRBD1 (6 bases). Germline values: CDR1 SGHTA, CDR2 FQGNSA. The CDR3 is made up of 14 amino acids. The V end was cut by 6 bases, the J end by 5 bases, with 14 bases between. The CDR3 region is CASRRAGDDNEQFF. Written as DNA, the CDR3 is TGTGCCAGCAGACGTGCAGGGGATGACAATGAGCAGTTCTTC. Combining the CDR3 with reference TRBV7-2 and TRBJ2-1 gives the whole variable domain GAGVSQSPSNKVTEKGKDVELRCDPISGHTALYWYRQSLGQGLEFLIYFQGNSAPDKSGLPSDRFSAERTGGSVSTLTIQRTQQEDSAVYLCASRRAGDDNEQFFGPGTRLTVL.

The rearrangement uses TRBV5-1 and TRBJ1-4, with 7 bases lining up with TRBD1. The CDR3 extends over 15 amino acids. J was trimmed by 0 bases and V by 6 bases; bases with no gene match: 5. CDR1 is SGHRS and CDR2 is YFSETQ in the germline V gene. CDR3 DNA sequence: TGCGCCAGCAAAGGGACAGTTGCAACTAATGAAAAACTGTTTTTT. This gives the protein CASKGTVATNEKLFF.

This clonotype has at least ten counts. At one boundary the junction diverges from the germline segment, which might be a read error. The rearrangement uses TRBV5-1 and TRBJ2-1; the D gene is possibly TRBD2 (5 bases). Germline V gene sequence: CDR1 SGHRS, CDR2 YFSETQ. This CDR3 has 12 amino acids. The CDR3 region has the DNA TGTGCCAGCAGTTTAGGAGGCGATGAGCAGTTCTTC. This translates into CASSLGGDEQFF.

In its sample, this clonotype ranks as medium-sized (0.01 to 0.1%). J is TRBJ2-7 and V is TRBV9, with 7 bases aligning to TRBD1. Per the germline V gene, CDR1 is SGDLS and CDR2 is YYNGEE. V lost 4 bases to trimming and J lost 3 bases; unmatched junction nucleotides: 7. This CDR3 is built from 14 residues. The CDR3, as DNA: TGTGCCAGCAGCCGTACGACAGGGATCTACGAGCAGTACTTC. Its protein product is CASSRTTGIYEQYF.

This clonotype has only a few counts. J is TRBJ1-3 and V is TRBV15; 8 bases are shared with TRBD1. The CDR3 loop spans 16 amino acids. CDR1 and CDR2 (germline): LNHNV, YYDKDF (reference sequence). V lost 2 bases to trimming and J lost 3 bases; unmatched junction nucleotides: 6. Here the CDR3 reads CATSRLDRVNGNTIYF. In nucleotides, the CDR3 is TGTGCCACCAGCAGACTGGACAGGGTCAATGGAAACACCATATATTTT.

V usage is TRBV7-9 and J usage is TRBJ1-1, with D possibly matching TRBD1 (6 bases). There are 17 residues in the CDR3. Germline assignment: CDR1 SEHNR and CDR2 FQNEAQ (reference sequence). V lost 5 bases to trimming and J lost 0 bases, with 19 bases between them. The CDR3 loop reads CASSKPLGGQVNTEAFF. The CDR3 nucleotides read TGTGCCAGCAGCAAACCTCTCGGGGGGCAGGTGAACACTGAAGCTTTCTTT.

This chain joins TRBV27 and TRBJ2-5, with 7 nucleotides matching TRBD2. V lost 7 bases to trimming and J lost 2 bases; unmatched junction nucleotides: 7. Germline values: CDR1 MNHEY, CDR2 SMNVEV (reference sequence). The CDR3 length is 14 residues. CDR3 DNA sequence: TGTGCCAGCACTGCCCGAGCGGGGCAAGAGACCCAGTACTTC. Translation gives CASTARAGQETQYF.

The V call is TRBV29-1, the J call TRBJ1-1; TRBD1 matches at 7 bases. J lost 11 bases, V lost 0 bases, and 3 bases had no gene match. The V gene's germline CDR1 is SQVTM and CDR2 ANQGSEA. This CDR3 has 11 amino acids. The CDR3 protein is CSVEDPTGAFF. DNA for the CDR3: TGCAGCGTTGAAGACCCGACAGGGGCTTTCTTT.

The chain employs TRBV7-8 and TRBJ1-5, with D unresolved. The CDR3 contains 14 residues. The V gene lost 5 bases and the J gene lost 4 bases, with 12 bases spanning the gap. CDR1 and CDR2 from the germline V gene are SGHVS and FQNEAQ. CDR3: CASSRGRKNQPQHF. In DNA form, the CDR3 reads TGTGCCAGCAGCCGCGGACGGAAGAATCAGCCCCAGCATTTT.

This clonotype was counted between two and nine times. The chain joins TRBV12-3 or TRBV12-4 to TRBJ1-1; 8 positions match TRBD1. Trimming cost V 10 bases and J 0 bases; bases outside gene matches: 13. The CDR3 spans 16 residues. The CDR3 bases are TGTGCCACCGAAATCGGACAGGGACCCATGAACACTGAAGCTTTCTTT. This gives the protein CATEIGQGPMNTEAFF.

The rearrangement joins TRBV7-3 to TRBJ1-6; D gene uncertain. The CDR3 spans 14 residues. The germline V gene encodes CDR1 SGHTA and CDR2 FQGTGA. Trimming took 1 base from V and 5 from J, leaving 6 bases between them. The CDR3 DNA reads TGTGCCAGCAGCTTAAGACGGAATAATTCACCCCTCCACTTT. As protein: CASSLRRNNSPLHF.

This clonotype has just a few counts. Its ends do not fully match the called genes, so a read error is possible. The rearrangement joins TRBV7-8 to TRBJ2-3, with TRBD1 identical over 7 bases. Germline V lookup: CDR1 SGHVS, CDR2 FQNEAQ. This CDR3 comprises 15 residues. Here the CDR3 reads CVSSLRGRGTDTQYF. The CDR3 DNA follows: TGTGTCAGCAGCCTAAGGGGCAGGGGGACAGATACGCAGTATTTT.

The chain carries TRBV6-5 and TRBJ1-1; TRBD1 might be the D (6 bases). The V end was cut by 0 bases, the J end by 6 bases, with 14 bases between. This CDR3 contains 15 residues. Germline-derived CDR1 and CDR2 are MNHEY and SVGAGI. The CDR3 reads CASSYSRANRAEAFF. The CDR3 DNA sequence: TGTGCCAGCAGTTACTCACGGGCTAACAGGGCTGAAGCTTTCTTT.

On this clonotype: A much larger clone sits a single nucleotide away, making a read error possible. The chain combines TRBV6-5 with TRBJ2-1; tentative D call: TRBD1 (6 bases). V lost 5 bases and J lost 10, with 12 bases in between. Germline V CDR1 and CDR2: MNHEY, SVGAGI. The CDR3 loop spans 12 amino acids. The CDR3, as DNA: TGTGCCAGCAGTGGGGACACCTACGAGCAGTTCTTC. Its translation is CASSGDTYEQFF.

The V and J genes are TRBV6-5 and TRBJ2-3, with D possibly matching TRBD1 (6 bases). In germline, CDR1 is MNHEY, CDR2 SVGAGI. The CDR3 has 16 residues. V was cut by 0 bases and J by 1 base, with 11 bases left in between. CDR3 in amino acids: CASSYSNRVGTDTQYF. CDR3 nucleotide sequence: TGTGCCAGCAGTTACTCAAACAGGGTCGGCACAGATACGCAGTATTTT.

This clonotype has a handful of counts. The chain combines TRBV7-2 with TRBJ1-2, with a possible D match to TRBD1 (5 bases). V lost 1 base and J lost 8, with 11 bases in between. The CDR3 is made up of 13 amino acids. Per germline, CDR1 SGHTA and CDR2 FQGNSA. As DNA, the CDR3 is TGTGCCAGCAGCTTAGGTGGGGGAGTAGGCTACACCTTC. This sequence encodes CASSLGGGVGYTF.

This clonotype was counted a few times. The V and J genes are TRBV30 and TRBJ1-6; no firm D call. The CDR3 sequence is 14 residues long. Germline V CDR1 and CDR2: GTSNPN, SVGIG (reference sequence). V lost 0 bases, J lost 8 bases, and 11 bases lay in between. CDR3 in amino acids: CAWSVTEGDSPLHF. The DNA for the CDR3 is TGTGCCTGGAGTGTGACGGAGGGCGATTCACCCCTCCACTTT.

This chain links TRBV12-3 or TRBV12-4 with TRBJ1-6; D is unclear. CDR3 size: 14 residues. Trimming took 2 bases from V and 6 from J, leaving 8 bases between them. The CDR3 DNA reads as TGTGCCAGCAGTTTACTTGGGGTTAATTCACCCCTCCACTTT. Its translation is CASSLLGVNSPLHF.

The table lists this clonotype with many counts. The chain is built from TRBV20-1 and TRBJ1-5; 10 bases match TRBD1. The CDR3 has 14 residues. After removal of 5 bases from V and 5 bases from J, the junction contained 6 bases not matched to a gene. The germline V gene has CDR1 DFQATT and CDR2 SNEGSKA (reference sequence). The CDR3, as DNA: TGCAGTGCTTCCCTCGGGACAGGGGATCAGCCCCAGCATTTT. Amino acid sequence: CSASLGTGDQPQHF.

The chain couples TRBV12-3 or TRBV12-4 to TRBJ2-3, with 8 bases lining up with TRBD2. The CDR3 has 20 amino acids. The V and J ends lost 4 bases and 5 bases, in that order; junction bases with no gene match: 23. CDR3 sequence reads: CASSSSFPWGERGYEDTQYF. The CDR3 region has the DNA TGTGCCAGCAGTTCCAGTTTCCCCTGGGGCGAGCGGGGGTACGAAGATACGCAGTATTTT.